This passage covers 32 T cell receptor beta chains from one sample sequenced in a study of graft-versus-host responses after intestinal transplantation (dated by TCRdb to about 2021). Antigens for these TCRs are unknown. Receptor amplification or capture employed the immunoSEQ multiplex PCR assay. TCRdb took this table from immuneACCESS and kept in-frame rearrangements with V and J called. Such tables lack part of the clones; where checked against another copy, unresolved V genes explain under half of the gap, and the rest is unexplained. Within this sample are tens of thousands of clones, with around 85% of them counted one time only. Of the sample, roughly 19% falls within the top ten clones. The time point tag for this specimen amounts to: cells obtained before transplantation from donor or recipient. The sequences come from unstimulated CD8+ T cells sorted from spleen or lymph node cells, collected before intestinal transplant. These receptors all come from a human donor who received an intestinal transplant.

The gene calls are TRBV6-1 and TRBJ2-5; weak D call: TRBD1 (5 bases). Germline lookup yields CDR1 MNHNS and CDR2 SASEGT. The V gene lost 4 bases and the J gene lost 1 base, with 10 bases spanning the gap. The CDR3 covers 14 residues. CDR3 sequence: CASSATVIQETQYF. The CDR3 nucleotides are TGTGCCAGCAGTGCGACAGTGATCCAAGAGACCCAGTACTTC.

In DNA, the CDR3 is TGTGCCAGCAGCTTAGCTTCGGGACAGGTGGTCACCGGGGAGCTGTTTTTT. Translated, it gives CASSLASGQVVTGELFF. The genes are TRBV7-7 and TRBJ2-2; 8 nucleotides match TRBD1. The germline gives CDR1 SSHAT, CDR2 FNYEAQ (reference sequence). The CDR3 is 17 residues long. V lost 0 bases, J lost 4 bases, and 7 bases stayed unmatched.

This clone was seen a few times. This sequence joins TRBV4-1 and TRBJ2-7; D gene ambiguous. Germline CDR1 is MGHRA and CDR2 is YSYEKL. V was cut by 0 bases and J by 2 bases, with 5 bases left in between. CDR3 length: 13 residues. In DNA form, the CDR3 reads TGCGCCAGCAGCCAAGACGGAGCCTACGAGCAGTACTTC. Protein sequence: CASSQDGAYEQYF.

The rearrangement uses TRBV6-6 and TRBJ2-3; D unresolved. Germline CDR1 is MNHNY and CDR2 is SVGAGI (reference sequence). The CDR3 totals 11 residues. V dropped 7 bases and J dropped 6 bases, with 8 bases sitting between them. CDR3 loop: CASTFLDTQYF. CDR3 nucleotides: TGTGCCAGCACCTTCTTGGATACGCAGTATTTT.

This CDR3 is CTSSQRRFDEQYF. The DNA of the CDR3 is TGCACCAGCAGCCAGCGCAGGTTCGACGAGCAGTACTTC. V is TRBV1 and J is TRBJ2-7; the table's D call, TRBD1, has no DNA check behind it. TRBV1 is a recognized pseudogene. This CDR3 spans 13 amino acids.

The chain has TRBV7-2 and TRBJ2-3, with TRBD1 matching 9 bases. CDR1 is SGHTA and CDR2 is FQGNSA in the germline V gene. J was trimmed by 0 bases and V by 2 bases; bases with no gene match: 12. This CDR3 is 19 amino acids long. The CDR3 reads CASSLYSEDRGDSTDTQYF. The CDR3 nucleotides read TGTGCCAGCAGCTTATATTCCGAGGACAGGGGAGATAGCACAGATACGCAGTATTTT.

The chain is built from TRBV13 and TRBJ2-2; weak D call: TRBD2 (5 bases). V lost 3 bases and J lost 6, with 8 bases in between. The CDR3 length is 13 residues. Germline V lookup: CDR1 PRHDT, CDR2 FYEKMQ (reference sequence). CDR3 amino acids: CASSFLRAGELFF. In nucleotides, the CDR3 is TGTGCCAGCAGCTTTTTGCGGGCCGGGGAGCTGTTTTTT.

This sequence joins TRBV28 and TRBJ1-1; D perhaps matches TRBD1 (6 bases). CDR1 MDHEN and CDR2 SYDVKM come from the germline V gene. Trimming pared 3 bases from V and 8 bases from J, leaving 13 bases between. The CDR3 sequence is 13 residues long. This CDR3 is CASSFKAGQEAFF. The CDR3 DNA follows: TGTGCCAGCAGTTTTAAGGCCGGACAGGAAGCTTTCTTT.

The CDR3 loop reads CASTEDRKANYGYTF. The CDR3 DNA follows: TGTGCCAGCACCGAGGACAGGAAAGCTAACTATGGCTACACCTTC. The chain joins TRBV7-9 to TRBJ1-2; 7 nucleotides agree with TRBD1. Germline V gene sequence: CDR1 SEHNR, CDR2 FQNEAQ (reference sequence). With V trimmed by 7 bases and J by 0 bases, 8 bases remained unmatched. This CDR3 spans 15 amino acids.

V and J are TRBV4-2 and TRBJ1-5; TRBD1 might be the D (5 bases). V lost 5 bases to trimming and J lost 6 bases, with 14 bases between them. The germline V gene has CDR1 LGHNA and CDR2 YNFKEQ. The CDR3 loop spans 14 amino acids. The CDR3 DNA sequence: TGTGCCAGCAGCAATAGGGGTGGCGGTCAGCCCCAGCATTTT. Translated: CASSNRGGGQPQHF.

CDR3 sequence: CASSPGGVWSSRLWQFF. The DNA for the CDR3 is TGTGCCAGCAGTCCCGGAGGGGTTTGGTCTTCTCGCCTGTGGCAGTTCTTC. The V and J genes are TRBV27 and TRBJ2-1, with D perhaps TRBD2 (6 bases). Germline V gene sequence: CDR1 MNHEY, CDR2 SMNVEV (reference sequence). The V end was cut by 5 bases, the J end by 12 bases, with 29 bases between. The CDR3 length is 17 residues.

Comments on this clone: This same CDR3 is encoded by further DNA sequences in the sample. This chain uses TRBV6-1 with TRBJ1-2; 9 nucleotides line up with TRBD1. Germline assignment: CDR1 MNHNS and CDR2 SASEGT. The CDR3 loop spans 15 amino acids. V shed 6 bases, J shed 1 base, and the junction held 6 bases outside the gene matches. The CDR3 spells CASSPRQGVNYGYTF. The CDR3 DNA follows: TGTGCCAGCAGCCCTAGACAGGGGGTTAACTATGGCTACACCTTC.

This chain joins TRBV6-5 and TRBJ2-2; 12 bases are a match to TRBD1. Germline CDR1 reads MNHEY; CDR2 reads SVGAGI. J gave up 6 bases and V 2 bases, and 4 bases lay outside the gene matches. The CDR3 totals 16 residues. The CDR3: CASSYPGTGGPGELFF. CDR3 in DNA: TGTGCCAGCAGTTACCCCGGGACAGGGGGCCCCGGGGAGCTGTTTTTT.

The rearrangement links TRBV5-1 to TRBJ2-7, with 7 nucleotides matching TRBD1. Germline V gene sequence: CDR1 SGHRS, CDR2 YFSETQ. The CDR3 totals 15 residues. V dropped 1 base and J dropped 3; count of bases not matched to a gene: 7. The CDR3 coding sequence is TGCGCCAGCAGCTTGCGAGGGGGCGAAATCTACGAGCAGTACTTC. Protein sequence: CASSLRGGEIYEQYF.

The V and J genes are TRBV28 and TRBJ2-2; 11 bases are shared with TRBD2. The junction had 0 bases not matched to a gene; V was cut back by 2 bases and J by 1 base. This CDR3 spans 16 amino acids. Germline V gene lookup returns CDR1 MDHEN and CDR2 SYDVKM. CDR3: CASSLGTSGNTGELFF. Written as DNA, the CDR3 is TGTGCCAGCAGTTTAGGGACTAGCGGGAACACCGGGGAGCTGTTTTTT. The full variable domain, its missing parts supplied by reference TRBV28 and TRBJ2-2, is DVKVTQSSRYLVKRTGEKVFLECVQDMDHENMFWYRQDPGLGLRLIYFSYDVKMKEKGDIPEGYSVSREKKERFSLILESASTNQTSMYLCASSLGTSGNTGELFFGEGSRLTVL.

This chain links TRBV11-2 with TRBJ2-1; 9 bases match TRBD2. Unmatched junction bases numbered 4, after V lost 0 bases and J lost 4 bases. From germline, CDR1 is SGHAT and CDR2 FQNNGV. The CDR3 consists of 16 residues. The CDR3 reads CASSLDRLAGYNEQFF. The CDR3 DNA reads TGTGCCAGCAGCTTAGATCGGCTAGCGGGATACAATGAGCAGTTCTTC. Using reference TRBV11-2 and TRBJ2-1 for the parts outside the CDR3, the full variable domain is EAGVAQSPRYKIIEKRQSVAFWCNPISGHATLYWYQQILGQGPKLLIQFQNNGVVDDSQLPKDRFSAERLKGVDSTLKIQPAKLEDSAVYLCASSLDRLAGYNEQFFGPGTRLTVL.

CDR3 residues: CASSEGLAGIFWEQYF. The DNA of the CDR3 is TGTGCCAGCAGTGAAGGACTAGCGGGTATCTTCTGGGAGCAGTACTTC. V and J are TRBV2 and TRBJ2-5; 10 bases are shared with TRBD2. Losses at the gene ends were 1 base for V and 11 bases for J; bases not matched to a gene: 13. This CDR3 comprises 16 residues. Germline lookup yields CDR1 SNHLY and CDR2 FYNNEI. Full variable domain (rest looked up from reference TRBV2 and TRBJ2-5): EPEVTQTPSHQVTQMGQEVILRCVPISNHLYFYWYRQILGQKVEFLVSFYNNEISEKSEIFDDQFSVERPDGSNFTLKIRSTKLEDSAMYFCASSEGLAGIFWEQYFGPGTRLLVL.

The CDR3, as DNA: TGTGCCACCGCCTCAGGAATTTCCTACAATGAGCAGTTCTTC. This sequence encodes CATASGISYNEQFF. This chain uses TRBV27 with TRBJ2-1; D ambiguous. The CDR3 consists of 14 residues. From germline, CDR1 is MNHEY and CDR2 SMNVEV (reference sequence). Trimming took 10 bases from V and 1 from J, leaving 14 bases between them.

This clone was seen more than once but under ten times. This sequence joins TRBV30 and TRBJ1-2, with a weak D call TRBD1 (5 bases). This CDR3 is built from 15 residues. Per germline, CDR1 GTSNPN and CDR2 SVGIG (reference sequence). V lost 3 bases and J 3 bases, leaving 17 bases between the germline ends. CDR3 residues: CAWSLLLTDYYGYTF. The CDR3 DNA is TGTGCCTGGAGCCTTCTCCTGACAGACTACTATGGCTACACCTTC.

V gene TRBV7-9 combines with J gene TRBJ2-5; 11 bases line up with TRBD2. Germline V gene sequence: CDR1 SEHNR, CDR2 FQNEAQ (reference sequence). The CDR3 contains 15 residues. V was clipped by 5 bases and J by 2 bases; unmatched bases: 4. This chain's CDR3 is CASSTGTSGQETQYF. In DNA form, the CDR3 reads TGTGCCAGCAGCACTGGGACTAGCGGACAAGAGACCCAGTACTTC. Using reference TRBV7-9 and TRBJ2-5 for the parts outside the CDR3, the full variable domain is DTGVSQNPRHKITKRGQNVTFRCDPISEHNRLYWYRQTLGQGPEFLTYFQNEAQLEKSRLLSDRFSAERPKGSFSTLEIQRTEQGDSAMYLCASSTGTSGQETQYFGPGTRLLVL.

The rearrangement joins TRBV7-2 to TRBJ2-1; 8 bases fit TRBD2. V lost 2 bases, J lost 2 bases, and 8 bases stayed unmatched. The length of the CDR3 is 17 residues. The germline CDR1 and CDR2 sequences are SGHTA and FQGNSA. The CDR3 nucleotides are TGTGCCAGCAGCTTAAATATGGCGGGGGGCCCCTACAATGAGCAGTTCTTC. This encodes CASSLNMAGGPYNEQFF.

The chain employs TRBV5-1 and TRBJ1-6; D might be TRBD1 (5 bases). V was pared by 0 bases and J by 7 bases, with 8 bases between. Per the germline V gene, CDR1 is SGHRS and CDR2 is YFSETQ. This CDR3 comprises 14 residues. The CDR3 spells CASSLEGRNSPLHF. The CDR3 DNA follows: TGCGCCAGCAGCTTGGAGGGGCGGAATTCACCCCTCCACTTT.

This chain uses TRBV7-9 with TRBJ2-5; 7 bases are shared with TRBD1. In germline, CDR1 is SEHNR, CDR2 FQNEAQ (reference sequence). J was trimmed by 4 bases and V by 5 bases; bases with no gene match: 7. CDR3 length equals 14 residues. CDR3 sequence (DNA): TGTGCCAGCAGCCCCATTGACAGGGCAGAGACCCAGTACTTC. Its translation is CASSPIDRAETQYF.

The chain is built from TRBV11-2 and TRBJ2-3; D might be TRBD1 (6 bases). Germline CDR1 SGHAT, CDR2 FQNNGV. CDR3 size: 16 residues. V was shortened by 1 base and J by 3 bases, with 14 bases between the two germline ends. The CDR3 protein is CASSLGGHVFTDTQYF. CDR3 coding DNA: TGTGCCAGCAGCTTAGGGGGACATGTCTTTACAGATACGCAGTATTTT. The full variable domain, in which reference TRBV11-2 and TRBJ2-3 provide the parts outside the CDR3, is EAGVAQSPRYKIIEKRQSVAFWCNPISGHATLYWYQQILGQGPKLLIQFQNNGVVDDSQLPKDRFSAERLKGVDSTLKIQPAKLEDSAVYLCASSLGGHVFTDTQYFGPGTRLTVL.

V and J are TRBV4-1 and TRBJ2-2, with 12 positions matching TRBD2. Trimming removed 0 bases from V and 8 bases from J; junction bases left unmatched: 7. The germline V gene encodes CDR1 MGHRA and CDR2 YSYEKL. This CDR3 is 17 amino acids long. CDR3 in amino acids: CASSQDPLAGGWGELFF. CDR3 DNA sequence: TGCGCCAGCAGCCAAGATCCGCTAGCGGGAGGGTGGGGGGAGCTGTTTTTT.

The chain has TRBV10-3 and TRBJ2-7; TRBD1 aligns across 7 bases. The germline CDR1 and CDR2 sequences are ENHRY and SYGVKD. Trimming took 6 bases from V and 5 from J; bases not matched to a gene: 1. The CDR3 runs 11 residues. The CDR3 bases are TGTGCCATCAGAACAGGGGACGAGCAGTACTTC. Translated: CAIRTGDEQYF.

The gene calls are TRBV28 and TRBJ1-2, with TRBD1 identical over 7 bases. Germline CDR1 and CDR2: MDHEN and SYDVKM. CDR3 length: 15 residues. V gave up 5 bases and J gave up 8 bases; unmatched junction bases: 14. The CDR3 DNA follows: TGTGCCAGCAGTCATACCCCGGGACAGATGATAGGCTACACCTTC. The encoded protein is CASSHTPGQMIGYTF.

The CDR3: CASYPGLAGVPNTGELFF. The CDR3 region has the DNA TGTGCCAGTTACCCTGGACTAGCGGGAGTACCTAACACCGGGGAGCTGTTTTTT. The chain is built from TRBV5-4 and TRBJ2-2; 13 bases map to TRBD2. V gave up 8 bases and J gave up 2 bases; unmatched junction bases: 12. The CDR3 contains 18 residues. CDR1 and CDR2 from the germline V gene are SGHNT and YYREEE (reference sequence).

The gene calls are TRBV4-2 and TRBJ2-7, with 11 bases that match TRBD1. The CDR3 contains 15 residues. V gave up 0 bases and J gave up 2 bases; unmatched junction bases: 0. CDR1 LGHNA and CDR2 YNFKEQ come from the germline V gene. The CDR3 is CASSQEGQGAYEQYF. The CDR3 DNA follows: TGTGCCAGCAGCCAAGAGGGACAGGGGGCCTACGAGCAGTACTTC.

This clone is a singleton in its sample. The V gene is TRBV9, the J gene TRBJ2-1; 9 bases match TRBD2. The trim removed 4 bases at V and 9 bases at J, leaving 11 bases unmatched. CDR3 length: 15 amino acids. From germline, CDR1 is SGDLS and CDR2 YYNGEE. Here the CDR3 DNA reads TGTGCCAGCAGCCTCCTGCTAGCGGGGTGGGGTGAGCAGTTCTTC. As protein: CASSLLLAGWGEQFF. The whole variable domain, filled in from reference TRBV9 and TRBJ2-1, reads DSGVTQTPKHLITATGQRVTLRCSPRSGDLSVYWYQQSLDQGLQFLIQYYNGEERAKGNILERFSAQQFPDLHSELNLSSLELGDSALYFCASSLLLAGWGEQFFGPGTRLTVL.

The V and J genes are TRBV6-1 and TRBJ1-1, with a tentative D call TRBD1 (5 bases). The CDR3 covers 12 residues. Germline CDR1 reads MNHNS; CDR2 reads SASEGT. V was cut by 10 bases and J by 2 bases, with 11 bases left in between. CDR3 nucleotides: TGTGCCACCCGACAGTCAAACACTGAAGCTTTCTTT. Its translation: CATRQSNTEAFF.

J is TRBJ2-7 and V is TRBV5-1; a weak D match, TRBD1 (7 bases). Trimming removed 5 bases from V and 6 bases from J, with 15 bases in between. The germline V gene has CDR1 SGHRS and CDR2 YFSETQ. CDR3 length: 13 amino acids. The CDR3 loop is CASRRKQGGEQYF. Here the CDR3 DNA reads TGCGCCAGCAGGAGGAAGCAGGGGGGCGAGCAGTACTTC.